The clone carrying this T cell receptor (beta chain) was observed a handful of times. Sequencing was performed with immunoSEQ multiplex PCR; in TCRdb, only in-frame clones are kept and a portion is missing. The table has 250,000 or so clones, 70% to 80% seen once. This sample was taken from a study of blood T cell repertoires in COVID-19. J lost 1 base, V lost 0 bases, and 5 bases had no gene match. Germline V gene lookup returns CDR1 SGHAT and CDR2 FQDESV (reference sequence). This CDR3 is built from 17 residues. Input material: peripheral blood. The receptor's source is a woman of 80 years or more with acute or convalescent COVID-19. The V gene is TRBV11-1, the J gene TRBJ2-3; 9 nucleotides agree with TRBD2. CDR3 in amino acids: CASSLAVSGSRTDTQYF. DNA for the CDR3: TGTGCCAGCAGCTTAGCCGTTAGCGGGAGCCGCACAGATACGCAGTATTTT.